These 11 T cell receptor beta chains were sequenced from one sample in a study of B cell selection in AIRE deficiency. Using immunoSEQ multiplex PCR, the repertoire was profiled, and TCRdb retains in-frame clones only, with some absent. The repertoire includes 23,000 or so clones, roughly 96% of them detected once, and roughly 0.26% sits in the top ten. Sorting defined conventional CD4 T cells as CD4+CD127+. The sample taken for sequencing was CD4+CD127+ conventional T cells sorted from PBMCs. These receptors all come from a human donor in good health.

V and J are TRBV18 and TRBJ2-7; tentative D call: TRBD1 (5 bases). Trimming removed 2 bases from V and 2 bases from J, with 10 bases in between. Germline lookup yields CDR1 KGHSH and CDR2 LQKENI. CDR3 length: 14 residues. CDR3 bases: TGTGCCAGCTCACCAGGGGCTCTAACCTACGAGCAGTACTTC. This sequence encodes CASSPGALTYEQYF.

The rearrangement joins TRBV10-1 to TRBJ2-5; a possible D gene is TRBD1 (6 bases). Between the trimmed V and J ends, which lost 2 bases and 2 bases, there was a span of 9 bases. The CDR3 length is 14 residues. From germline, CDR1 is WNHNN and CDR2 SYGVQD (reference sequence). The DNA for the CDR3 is TGCGCCAGCAGTGAGACCCAGGGGCAAGAGACCCAGTACTTC. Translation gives CASSETQGQETQYF.

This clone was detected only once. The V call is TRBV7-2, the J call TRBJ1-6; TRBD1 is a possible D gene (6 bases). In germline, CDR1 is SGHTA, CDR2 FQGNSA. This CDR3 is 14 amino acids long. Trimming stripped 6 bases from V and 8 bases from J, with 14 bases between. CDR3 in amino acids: CASRFRGVDSPLHF. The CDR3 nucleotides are TGTGCCAGCAGGTTTAGGGGGGTTGATTCACCCCTCCACTTT.

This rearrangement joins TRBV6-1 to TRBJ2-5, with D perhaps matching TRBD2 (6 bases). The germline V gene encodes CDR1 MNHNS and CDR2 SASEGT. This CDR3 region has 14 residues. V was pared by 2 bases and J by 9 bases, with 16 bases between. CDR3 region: CASSEPAGGWAQYF. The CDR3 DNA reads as TGTGCCAGCAGTGAACCAGCGGGTGGTTGGGCCCAGTACTTC.

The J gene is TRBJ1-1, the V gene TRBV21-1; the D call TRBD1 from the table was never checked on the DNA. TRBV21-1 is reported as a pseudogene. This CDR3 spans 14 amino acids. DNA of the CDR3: TGTGCCAGCACCAGAGCTACAGGGGACACTGAAGCTTTCTTT. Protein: CASTRATGDTEAFF.

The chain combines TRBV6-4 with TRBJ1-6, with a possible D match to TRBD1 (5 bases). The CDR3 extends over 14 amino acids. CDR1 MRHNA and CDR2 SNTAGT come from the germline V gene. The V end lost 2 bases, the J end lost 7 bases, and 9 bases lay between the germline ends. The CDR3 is CASSDRGRNSPLHF. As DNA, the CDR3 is TGTGCCAGCAGTGACCGGGGGAGGAATTCACCCCTCCACTTT.

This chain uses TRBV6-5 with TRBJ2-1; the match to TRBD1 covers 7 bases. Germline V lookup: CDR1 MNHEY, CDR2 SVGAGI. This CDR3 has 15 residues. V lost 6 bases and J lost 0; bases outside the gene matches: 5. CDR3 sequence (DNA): TGTGCCAGCAGGCAACAGGGGTCCTCCTACAATGAGCAGTTCTTC. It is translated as CASRQQGSSYNEQFF.

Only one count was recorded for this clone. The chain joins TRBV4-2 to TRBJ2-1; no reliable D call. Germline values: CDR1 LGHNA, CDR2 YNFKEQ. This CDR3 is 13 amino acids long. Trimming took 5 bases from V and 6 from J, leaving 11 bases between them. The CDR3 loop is CASSLISRNEQFF. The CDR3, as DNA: TGTGCCAGCAGCTTGATATCACGCAATGAGCAGTTCTTC.

The CDR3 DNA reads as TGTGCCAGCAGCTTAGAGTGGACCCACACAGATACGCAGTATTTT. Translated: CASSLEWTHTDTQYF. V gene TRBV7-9 combines with J gene TRBJ2-3; no firm D call. CDR1 and CDR2 (germline): SEHNR, FQNEAQ (reference sequence). V shed 1 base and J shed 2 bases, with 10 bases lying between them. This CDR3 spans 15 amino acids. The variable domain in full, with the rest retrieved from reference TRBV7-9 and TRBJ2-3, is DTGVSQNPRHKITKRGQNVTFRCDPISEHNRLYWYRQTLGQGPEFLTYFQNEAQLEKSRLLSDRFSAERPKGSFSTLEIQRTEQGDSAMYLCASSLEWTHTDTQYFGPGTRLTVL.

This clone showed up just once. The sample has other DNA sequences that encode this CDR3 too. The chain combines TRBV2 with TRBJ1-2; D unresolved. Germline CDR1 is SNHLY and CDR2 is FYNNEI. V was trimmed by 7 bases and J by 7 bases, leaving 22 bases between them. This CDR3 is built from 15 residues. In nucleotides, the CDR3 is TGTGCCAGCATAAGATCCGGGAATACATGGGCTGGCTACACCTTC. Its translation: CASIRSGNTWAGYTF.

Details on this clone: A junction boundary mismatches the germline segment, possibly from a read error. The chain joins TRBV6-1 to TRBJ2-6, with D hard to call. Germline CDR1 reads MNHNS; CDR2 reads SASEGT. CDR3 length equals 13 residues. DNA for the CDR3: TGTGCCAGCAGTCAAGCGGGGGCCAACGTCCTGACTTTC. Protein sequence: CASSQAGANVLTF.